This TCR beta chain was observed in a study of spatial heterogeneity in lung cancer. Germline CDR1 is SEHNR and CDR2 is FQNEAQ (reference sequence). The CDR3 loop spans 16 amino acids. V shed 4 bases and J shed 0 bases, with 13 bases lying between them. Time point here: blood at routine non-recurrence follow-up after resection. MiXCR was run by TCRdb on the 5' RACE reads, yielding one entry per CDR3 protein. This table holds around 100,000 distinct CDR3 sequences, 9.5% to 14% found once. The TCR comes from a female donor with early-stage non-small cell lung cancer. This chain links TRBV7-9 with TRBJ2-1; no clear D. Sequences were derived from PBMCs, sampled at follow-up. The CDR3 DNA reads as TGTGCCAGCAGCTCCCAGGCAGGCCTCTCCTACAATGAGCAGTTCTTC. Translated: CASSSQAGLSYNEQFF.